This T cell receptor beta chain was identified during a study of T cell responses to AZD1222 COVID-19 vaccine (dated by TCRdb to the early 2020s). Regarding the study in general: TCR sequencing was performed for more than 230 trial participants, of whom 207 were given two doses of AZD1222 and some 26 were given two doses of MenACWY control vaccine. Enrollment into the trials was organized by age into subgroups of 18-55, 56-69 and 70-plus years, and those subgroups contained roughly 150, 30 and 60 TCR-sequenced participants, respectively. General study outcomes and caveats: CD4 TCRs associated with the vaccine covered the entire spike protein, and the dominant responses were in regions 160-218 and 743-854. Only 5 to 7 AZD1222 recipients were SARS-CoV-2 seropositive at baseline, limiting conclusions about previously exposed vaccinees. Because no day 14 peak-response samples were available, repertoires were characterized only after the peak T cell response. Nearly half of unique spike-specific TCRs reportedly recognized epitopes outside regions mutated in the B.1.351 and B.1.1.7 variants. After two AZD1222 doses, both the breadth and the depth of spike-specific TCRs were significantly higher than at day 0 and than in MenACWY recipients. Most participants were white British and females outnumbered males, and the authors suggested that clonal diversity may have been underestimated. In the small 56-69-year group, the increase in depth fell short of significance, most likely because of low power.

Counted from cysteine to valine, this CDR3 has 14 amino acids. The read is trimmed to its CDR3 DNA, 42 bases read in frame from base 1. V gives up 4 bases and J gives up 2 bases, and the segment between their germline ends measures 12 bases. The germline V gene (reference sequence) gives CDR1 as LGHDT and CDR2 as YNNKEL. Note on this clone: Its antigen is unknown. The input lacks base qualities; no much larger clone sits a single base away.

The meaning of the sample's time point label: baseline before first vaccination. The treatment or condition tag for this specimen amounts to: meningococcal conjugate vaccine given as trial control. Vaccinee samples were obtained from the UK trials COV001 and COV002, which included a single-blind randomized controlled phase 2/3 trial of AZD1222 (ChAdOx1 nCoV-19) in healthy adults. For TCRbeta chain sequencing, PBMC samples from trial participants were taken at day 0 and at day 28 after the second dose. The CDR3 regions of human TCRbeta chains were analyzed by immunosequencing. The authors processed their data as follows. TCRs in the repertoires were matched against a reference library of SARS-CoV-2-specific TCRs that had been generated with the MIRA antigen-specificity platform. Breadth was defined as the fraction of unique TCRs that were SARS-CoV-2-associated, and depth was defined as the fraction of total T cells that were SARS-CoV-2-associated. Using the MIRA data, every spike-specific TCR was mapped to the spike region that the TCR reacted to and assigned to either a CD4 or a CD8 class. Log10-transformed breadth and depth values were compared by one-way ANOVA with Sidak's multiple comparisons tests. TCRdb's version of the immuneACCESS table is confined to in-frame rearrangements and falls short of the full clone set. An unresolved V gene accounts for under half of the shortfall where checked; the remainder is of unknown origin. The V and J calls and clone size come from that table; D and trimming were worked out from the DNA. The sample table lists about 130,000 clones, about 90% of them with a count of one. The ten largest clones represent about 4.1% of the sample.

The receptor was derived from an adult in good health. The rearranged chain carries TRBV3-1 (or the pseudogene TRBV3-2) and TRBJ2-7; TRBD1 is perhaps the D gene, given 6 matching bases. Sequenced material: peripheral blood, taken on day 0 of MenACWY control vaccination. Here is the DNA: TGTGCCAGCAGCCTGGGGCAGGGGACCTACGAGCAGTACGTC. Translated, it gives CASSLGQGTYEQYV.